These T cell receptor beta chains were read from a single sample in a study of cytomegalovirus exposure and HLA in healthy donors. The repertoire was sequenced with immunoSEQ multiplex PCR; TCRdb's copy has only in-frame clones and lacks some. The sample consists of over 90,000 clones, about 62% of them appearing once. Sequenced material: PBMCs. The source is a human donor in good health. Each CDR3 is given with its conserved first and last residue. The D gene is left open where the match is weak. Expanded clones are given a class, and other clones once, few, many or no size at all.

clone_size d_call j_call v_call cdr3_aa cdr3_nt
NA TRBD1 TRBJ2-3 TRBV29-1 CSVAHRDRALFSPDTQYF TGCAGCGTTGCACACCGGGACAGGGCTCTTTTTAGTCCAGATACGCAGTATTTT
NA NA TRBJ2-5 TRBV5-4 CASSTSGQRGTQYF TGTGCCAGCAGCACATCTGGACAGCGTGGGACCCAGTACTTC
NA NA TRBJ2-2 TRBV10-2 CASSEDRGWELFF TGCGCCAGCAGTGAGGATCGCGGGTGGGAGCTGTTTTTT
NA TRBD2 TRBJ2-4 TRBV5-1 CASSLAEGGVNIQYF TGCGCCAGTAGCTTGGCCGAGGGAGGGGTAAACATTCAGTACTTC
NA NA TRBJ1-5 TRBV6-1 CASSPLQNSNQPQHF TGTGCCAGCAGTCCACTTCAAAATAGCAATCAGCCCCAGCATTTT
once NA TRBJ1-5 TRBV16 CASSQSGGARQPQHF TGTGCCAGCAGCCAATCAGGGGGTGCTCGGCAGCCCCAGCATTTT
NA TRBD1 TRBJ2-1 TRBV4-1 CASSRIYQGAHNEQFF TGCGCCAGCAGCCGAATATACCAGGGGGCCCACAATGAGCAGTTCTTC
NA TRBD1 TRBJ1-1 TRBV7-2 CASSLPRDRGWNTEAFF TGTGCCAGCAGCTTACCCCGGGACAGGGGTTGGAACACTGAAGCTTTCTTT
NA NA TRBJ2-1 TRBV27 CASAAVAHYNEQFF TGTGCCAGTGCGGCGGTAGCTCACTACAATGAGCAGTTCTTC
NA TRBD1 TRBJ2-7 TRBV28 CASSLWGQASYEQYF TGTGCCAGCAGTTTATGGGGACAGGCTTCCTACGAGCAGTACTTC
once NA TRBJ1-1 TRBV28 CASSIGSMGHNTEAFF TGTGCCAGCAGCATAGGATCTATGGGACACAACACTGAAGCTTTCTTT
NA TRBD2 TRBJ2-3 TRBV27 CASSPPPGLAGGFRTDTQYF TGTGCCAGCAGTCCCCCGCCGGGACTAGCGGGAGGATTTCGCACAGATACGCAGTATTTT
few NA TRBJ1-6 TRBV11-2 CASSSGVVNSPLHF TGTGCCAGCAGCTCAGGGGTGGTGAATTCACCCCTCCACTTT
few NA TRBJ2-1 TRBV7-8 CASSLVGKLNEQFF TGTGCCAGCAGCTTAGTGGGCAAGCTCAATGAGCAGTTCTTC
NA NA TRBJ1-5 TRBV28 CASSLRIGGDQPQHF TGTGCCAGCAGTTTGCGAATAGGGGGGGATCAGCCCCAGCATTTT
NA TRBD2 TRBJ2-7 TRBV19 CASSMASGSYEQYF TGTGCCAGTAGTATGGCTAGCGGGTCCTACGAGCAGTACTTC